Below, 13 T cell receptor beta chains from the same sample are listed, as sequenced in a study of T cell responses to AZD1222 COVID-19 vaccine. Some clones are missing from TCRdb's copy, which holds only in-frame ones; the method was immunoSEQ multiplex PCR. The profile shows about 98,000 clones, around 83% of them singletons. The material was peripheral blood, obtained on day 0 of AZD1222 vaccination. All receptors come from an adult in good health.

The CDR3 DNA is TGTGCCAGCAGCTTAATTTCAGGGGTTGAGACCCAGTACTTC. Translation gives CASSLISGVETQYF. V usage is TRBV11-1 and J usage is TRBJ2-5; D may be TRBD1 (6 bases). V was shortened by 2 bases and J by 5 bases, with 12 bases between the two germline ends. This CDR3 is built from 14 residues. CDR1 and CDR2 (germline): SGHAT, FQDESV (reference sequence). Filled out from reference TRBV11-1 and TRBJ2-5, the complete variable domain reads EAEVAQSPRYKITEKSQAVAFWCDPISGHATLYWYRQILGQGPELLVQFQDESVVDDSQLPKDRFSAERLKGVDSTLKIQPAELGDSAMYLCASSLISGVETQYFGPGTRLLVL.

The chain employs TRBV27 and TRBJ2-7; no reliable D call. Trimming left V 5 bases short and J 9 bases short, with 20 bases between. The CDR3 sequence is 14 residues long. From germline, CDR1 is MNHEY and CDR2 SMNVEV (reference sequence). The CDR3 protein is CASSPPGGLRRQYF. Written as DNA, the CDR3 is TGTGCCAGCAGTCCCCCGGGCGGCTTAAGGCGGCAGTACTTC.

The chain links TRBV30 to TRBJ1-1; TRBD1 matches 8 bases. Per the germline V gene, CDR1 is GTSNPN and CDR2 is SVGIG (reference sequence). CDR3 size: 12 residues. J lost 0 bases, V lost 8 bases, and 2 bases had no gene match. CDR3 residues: CAGQGMNTEAFF. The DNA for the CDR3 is TGTGCCGGACAGGGAATGAACACTGAAGCTTTCTTT.

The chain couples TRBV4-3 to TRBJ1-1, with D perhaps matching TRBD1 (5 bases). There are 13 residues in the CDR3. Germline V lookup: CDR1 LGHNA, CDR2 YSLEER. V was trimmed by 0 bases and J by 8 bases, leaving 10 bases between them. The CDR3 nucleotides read TGCGCCAGCAGCCAAGATAATTGGGGGGAAGCTTTCTTT. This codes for CASSQDNWGEAFF.

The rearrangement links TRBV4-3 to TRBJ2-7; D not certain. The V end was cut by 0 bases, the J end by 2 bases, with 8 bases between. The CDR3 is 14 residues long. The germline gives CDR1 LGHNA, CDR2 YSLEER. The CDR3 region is CASSQDPMTYEQYF. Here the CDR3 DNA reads TGCGCCAGCAGCCAAGATCCAATGACCTACGAGCAGTACTTC.

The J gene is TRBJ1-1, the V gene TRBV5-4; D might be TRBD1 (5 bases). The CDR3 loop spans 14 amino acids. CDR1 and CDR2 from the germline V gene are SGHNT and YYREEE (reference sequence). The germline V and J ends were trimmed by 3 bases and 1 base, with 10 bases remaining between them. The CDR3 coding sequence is TGTGCCAGCAGCTCCCGACAGAGGAACACTGAAGCTTTCTTT. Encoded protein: CASSSRQRNTEAFF.

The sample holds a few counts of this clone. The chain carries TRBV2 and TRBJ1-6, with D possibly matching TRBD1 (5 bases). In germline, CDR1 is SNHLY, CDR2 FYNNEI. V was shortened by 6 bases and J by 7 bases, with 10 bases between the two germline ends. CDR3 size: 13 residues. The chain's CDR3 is CASRTAGNSPLHF. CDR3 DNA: TGTGCCAGCAGGACAGCAGGAAATTCACCCCTCCACTTT.

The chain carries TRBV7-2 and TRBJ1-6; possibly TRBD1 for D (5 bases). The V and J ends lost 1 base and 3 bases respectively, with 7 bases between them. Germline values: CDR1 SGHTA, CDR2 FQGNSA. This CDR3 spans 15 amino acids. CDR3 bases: TGTGCCAGCAGCTTAGGGGGCAGCTATAATTCACCCCTCCACTTT. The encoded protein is CASSLGGSYNSPLHF.

The chain's CDR3 is CASSSLKGTEAFF. DNA for the CDR3: TGTGCCAGCAGTTCCCTAAAGGGCACTGAAGCTTTCTTT. The chain couples TRBV6-2 or TRBV6-3 to TRBJ1-1; D uncertain. The CDR3 consists of 13 residues. V gave up 4 bases and J gave up 4 bases, with 10 bases separating them. Germline CDR1 is MNHEY and CDR2 is SVGEGT.

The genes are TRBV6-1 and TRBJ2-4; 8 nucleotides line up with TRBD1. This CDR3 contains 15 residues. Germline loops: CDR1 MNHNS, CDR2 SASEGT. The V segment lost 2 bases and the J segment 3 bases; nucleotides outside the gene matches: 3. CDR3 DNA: TGTGCCAGCAGTGAACCTACAGGGGGCAAAAACATTCAGTACTTC. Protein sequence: CASSEPTGGKNIQYF.

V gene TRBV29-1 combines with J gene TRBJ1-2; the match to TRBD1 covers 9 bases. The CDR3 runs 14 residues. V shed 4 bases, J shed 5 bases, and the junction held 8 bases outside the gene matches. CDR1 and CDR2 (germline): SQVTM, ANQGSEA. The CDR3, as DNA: TGCAGCGTTGGGAACGGGACAGGGCGGTATGGCTACACCTTC. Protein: CSVGNGTGRYGYTF.

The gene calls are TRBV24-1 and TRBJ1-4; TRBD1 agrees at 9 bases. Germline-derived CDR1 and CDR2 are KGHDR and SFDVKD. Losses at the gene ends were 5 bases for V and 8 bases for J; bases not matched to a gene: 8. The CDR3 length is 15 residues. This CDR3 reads CATSAPDRGDEKLFF. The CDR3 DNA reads TGTGCCACCAGTGCTCCGGACAGGGGAGACGAAAAACTGTTTTTT.

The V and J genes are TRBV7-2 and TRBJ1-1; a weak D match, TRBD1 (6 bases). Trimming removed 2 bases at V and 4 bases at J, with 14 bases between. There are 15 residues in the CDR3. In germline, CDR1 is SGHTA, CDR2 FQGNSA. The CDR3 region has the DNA TGTGCCAGCAGCTTACAGGGGTTGGCGGGCACTGAAGCTTTCTTT. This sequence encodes CASSLQGLAGTEAFF.